This TCR beta chain is drawn from a study of shared clonotypes between healthy human individuals. V dropped 0 bases and J dropped 5 bases, with 7 bases sitting between them. The CDR3 has 13 residues. Clones were read by immunoSEQ multiplex PCR, and TCRdb kept only the in-frame ones, dropping some. The data show 2 million to 2.5 million clones, 85% to 95% seen once. This clone was detected only once. This chain joins TRBV5-3 and TRBJ2-3, with D tentatively TRBD1 or TRBD2 (5 bases each). TRBV5-3 is known as an ORF, though its function is uncertain. Input material: naive CD4+ T cells from PBMCs. Sample subset: CD45RA+ positively selected. This TCR was sampled from a man aged 18-30 years in good health. Some clones in this sample may be carry-over from other donors' samples. The CDR3 here is CARSLGGRDTQYF. The CDR3 nucleotides are TGTGCCAGAAGCTTGGGGGGGAGAGATACGCAGTATTTT.